Presented here are 14 T cell receptor beta chains from one specimen sequenced in a study of blood T cell repertoires in COVID-19. The protocol was immunoSEQ multiplex PCR, while the TCRdb copy is restricted to in-frame clones and leaves out a portion. The table records 150,000 to 200,000 clones, roughly 82% of them present only once. Sequencing was performed on PBMCs or T cells enriched from blood (not recorded which). These receptors originate from a man in his fifties who had recovered from COVID-19.

V is TRBV10-1 and J is TRBJ2-3, with a possible D match to TRBD2 (7 bases). Germline V CDR1 and CDR2: WNHNN, SYGVQD (reference sequence). The CDR3 runs to 17 residues. Trimming removed 0 bases at V and 2 bases at J, with 15 bases between. Here the CDR3 DNA reads TGCGCCAGCAGTGAGTCCCGGCGGGGGCGACTCACAGATACGCAGTATTTT. This codes for CASSESRRGRLTDTQYF.

Comments on this clone: At one of its ends the junction is not consistent with the germline gene, which may arise from a read error. The V gene is TRBV7-7, the J gene TRBJ2-3; 7 bases agree with TRBD2. Germline assignment: CDR1 SSHAT and CDR2 FNYEAQ (reference sequence). The CDR3 runs 15 residues. The CDR3 DNA reads as TGTGCTAGCAGCGTTGGGCGGGGGAAGGCAGATACGCAGTATTTT. This translates into CASSVGRGKADTQYF. Variable domain in full (rest from reference TRBV7-7 and TRBJ2-3): GAGVSQSPRYKVTKRGQDVTLRCDPISSHATLYWYQQALGQGPEFLTYFNYEAQPDKSGLPSDRFSAERPEGSISTLTIQRTEQRDSAMYRCASSVGRGKADTQYFGPGTRLTVL.

This chain uses TRBV28 with TRBJ1-5, with 7 bases identical to TRBD1. Germline V lookup: CDR1 MDHEN, CDR2 SYDVKM. The V gene end was trimmed by 4 bases and the J gene end by 2 bases; junction bases not matched to a gene: 2. The CDR3 totals 14 residues. This CDR3 reads CASSYGQGNQPQHF. The CDR3 nucleotides read TGTGCCAGCAGTTACGGACAGGGCAATCAGCCCCAGCATTTT.

The J gene is TRBJ1-1, the V gene TRBV28; no clear D gene. CDR3 length: 15 amino acids. The V gene's germline CDR1 is MDHEN and CDR2 SYDVKM. V dropped 8 bases and J dropped 5 bases, with 21 bases sitting between them. CDR3 amino acids: CASLPQRGSRTEAFF. Here the CDR3 DNA reads TGTGCCAGCCTCCCGCAGCGGGGAAGTAGGACTGAAGCTTTCTTT.

This chain connects TRBV5-5 to TRBJ1-2; D uncertain. Germline lookup yields CDR1 SGHKS and CDR2 YYEKEE (reference sequence). The CDR3 loop spans 13 amino acids. Trimming took off 7 bases at V and 3 bases at J, with 13 bases between the two ends. The CDR3 sequence is CASAPVVHYGYTF. The CDR3 region has the DNA TGTGCCAGCGCCCCGGTGGTCCACTATGGCTACACCTTC.

The chain links TRBV18 to TRBJ1-1; 8 bases agree with TRBD1. The CDR3 has 15 residues. V dropped 4 bases and J dropped 4; count of bases not matched to a gene: 8. Germline V gene lookup returns CDR1 KGHSH and CDR2 LQKENI. The CDR3 DNA sequence: TGTGCCAGCTCACTAATGGGACAGGACCCCACTGAAGCTTTCTTT. Its protein product is CASSLMGQDPTEAFF.

The chain joins TRBV9 to TRBJ2-2; no clear D. Between the trimmed V and J ends, which lost 0 bases and 4 bases, there was a span of 7 bases. CDR3 size: 14 residues. Looked up from germline, CDR1 is SGDLS and CDR2 is YYNGEE. CDR3 sequence (DNA): TGTGCCAGCAGCGTAGACAGCATCACCGGGGAGCTGTTTTTT. Amino acids: CASSVDSITGELFF.

The chain couples TRBV5-6 to TRBJ1-1; D call uncertain. Germline V gene sequence: CDR1 SGHDT, CDR2 YYEEEE. This CDR3 is built from 16 residues. Trimming left V 1 base short and J 3 bases short, with 16 bases between. DNA for the CDR3: TGTGCCAGCAGCTTGCAGTTTGGCAGCGCTCACACTGAAGCTTTCTTT. Its protein is CASSLQFGSAHTEAFF.

The chain joins TRBV5-1 to TRBJ2-7; D unclear. Germline-derived CDR1 and CDR2 are SGHRS and YFSETQ. The V end was cut by 0 bases, the J end by 6 bases, with 10 bases between. This CDR3 spans 13 amino acids. CDR3: CASSLGQGAEQYF. CDR3 bases: TGCGCCAGCAGCTTGGGACAAGGCGCCGAGCAGTACTTC.

The V and J genes are TRBV4-2 and TRBJ1-3; the D gene is possibly TRBD1 (6 bases). Germline values: CDR1 LGHNA, CDR2 YNFKEQ. The CDR3 is 15 amino acids. Trimming took off 4 bases at V and 8 bases at J, with 18 bases between the two ends. The CDR3 protein is CASSPQQGSGYTIYF. The CDR3 DNA follows: TGTGCCAGCAGCCCCCAACAGGGCTCCGGGTACACCATATATTTT.

The rearrangement joins TRBV30 to TRBJ1-6; 9 bases map to TRBD1. The CDR3 has 21 residues. The J segment lost 5 bases and the V segment lost 5 bases, leaving 25 bases of the junction unmatched. Per germline, CDR1 GTSNPN and CDR2 SVGIG (reference sequence). CDR3 protein: CAWHLDRGDFRVGTDNSPLHF. The CDR3 DNA sequence: TGTGCCTGGCATCTGGACAGGGGCGACTTCAGGGTAGGGACGGATAATTCACCCCTCCACTTT.

This clone was detected only a few times. This sample also contains other DNA sequences that code for the same CDR3. J is TRBJ1-5 and V is TRBV29-1; 8 bases align to TRBD1. Trimming cost V 4 bases and J 3 bases; bases outside gene matches: 2. The CDR3 extends over 13 amino acids. Germline V CDR1 and CDR2: SQVTM, ANQGSEA. CDR3 DNA sequence: TGCAGCGTTGCGACAGGGGTCAATCAGCCCCAGCATTTT. This translates into CSVATGVNQPQHF. Together with reference TRBV29-1 and TRBJ1-5, the CDR3 gives the full variable domain: SAVISQKPSRDICQRGTSLTIQCQVDSQVTMMFWYRQQPGQSLTLIATANQGSEATYESGFVIDKFPISRPNLTFSTLTVSNMSPEDSSIYLCSVATGVNQPQHFGDGTRLSIL.

A note on this clone: An end of the junction does not agree with germline; a read error may underlie this. This rearrangement joins TRBV6-6 to TRBJ1-1, with D perhaps TRBD1 (5 bases). Per germline, CDR1 MNHNY and CDR2 SVGAGI (reference sequence). The CDR3 covers 14 residues. CDR3 loop: CASSYSEGNAEAFF. The DNA for the CDR3 is TGTGCCAGCAGTTACTCGGAGGGGAACGCTGAAGCTTTCTTT.

This chain connects TRBV9 to TRBJ2-2; D remains unclear. CDR3 length: 13 amino acids. V dropped 6 bases and J dropped 5 bases, with 11 bases sitting between them. CDR1 SGDLS and CDR2 YYNGEE come from the germline V gene. Written as DNA, the CDR3 is TGTGCCAGCACCTCGTACGGGACCGGGGAGCTGTTTTTT. Translated: CASTSYGTGELFF.